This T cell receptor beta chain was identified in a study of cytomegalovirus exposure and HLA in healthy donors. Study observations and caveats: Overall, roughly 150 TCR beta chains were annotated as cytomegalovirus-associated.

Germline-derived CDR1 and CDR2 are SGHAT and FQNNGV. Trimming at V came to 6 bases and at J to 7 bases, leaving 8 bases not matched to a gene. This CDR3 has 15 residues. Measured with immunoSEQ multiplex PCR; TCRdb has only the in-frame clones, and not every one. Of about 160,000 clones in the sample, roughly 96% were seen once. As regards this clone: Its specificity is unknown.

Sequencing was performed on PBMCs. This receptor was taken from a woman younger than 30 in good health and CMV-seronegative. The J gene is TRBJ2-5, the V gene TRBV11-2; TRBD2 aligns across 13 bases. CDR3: CASSQLAGGLGTQYF. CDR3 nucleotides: TGTGCCAGCAGTCAACTAGCGGGGGGGCTGGGGACCCAGTACTTC.